This T cell receptor beta chain was sequenced during a study of T-cell memory formation after mild COVID-19. This CDR3 has 14 amino acids. V was shortened by 3 bases and J by 1 base, with 9 bases between the two germline ends. TCRdb recomputed calls from the 5' RACE reads with MiXCR, one row per CDR3 protein. The repertoire holds around 410,000 distinct CDR3 sequences, with roughly a quarter as singletons. The sample comprised PBMCs or a T cell subset sorted from them (not recorded which). The chain employs TRBV12-3 or TRBV12-4 and TRBJ1-1; D not certain. This clonotype was sampled from an adult woman who had mild COVID-19 (a few samples of this study predate the infection). Cell type and time point are not known. Here the CDR3 DNA reads TGTGCCAGCAGTTTCCACCTAGGGAACACTGAAGCTTTCTTT. It encodes CASSFHLGNTEAFF.